Detailed here is one T cell receptor beta chain. This sample is drawn from a study of blood T cell repertoires in COVID-19. On the study more broadly: From the United States, Italy and Spain came samples of acute and convalescent COVID-19. T cells, B-cell-depleted T cells, or PBMCs supplied cDNA or gDNA.

There are 14 residues in the CDR3. Trimming removed 4 bases from V and 8 bases from J, with 15 bases in between. CDR1 and CDR2 from the germline V gene are SGHAT and FQNNGV. In the authors' methods: Scientists estimated how many nucleated cells there were by amplifying reference gene primers. Profiling relied on immunoSEQ multiplex PCR, and the TCRdb table lists in-frame clones only, not all of them. V and J calls and clone size come straight from that table; D and trimming were deduced from the DNA. The data hold roughly 260,000 clones, with approximately 89% observed a single time. The material sequenced was peripheral blood. V usage is TRBV11-2 and J usage is TRBJ2-1; perhaps TRBD1 as D (8 bases). This clonotype was sampled from a woman in her 50s with acute or convalescent COVID-19. Here the CDR3 DNA reads TGTGCCAGCAGCTCCCGGACAGGGAGGGATGAGCAGTTCTTC. Translation: CASSSRTGRDEQFF.